The rows below give T cell receptor beta chains drawn from one sample of a study of T cell repertoires in cytomegalovirus infection. In TCRdb, the reads were re-called with MiXCR into one record per CDR3 protein. The data contain some 77,000 distinct CDR3 sequences, roughly 3.6% of them singletons. The specimen was PBMCs. The receptors here all came from a human donor in good health (CMV status not recorded). Some clones in this sample may be carry-over from other donors' samples. The CDR3 runs from the conserved cysteine through the conserved F or W. Each record gives: J gene, clone size, V gene, D gene, CDR3 protein, CDR3 DNA. The D gene is left open where the match is weak. For some rows the clone size is stated as once, few or many, or as a class when expanded; others skip it.

TRBJ2-7 | many | TRBV7-8 | . | CASRPRWVYEQYF | TGTGCCAGCAGGCCTCGTTGGGTCTACGAGCAGTACTTC
TRBJ2-7 | many | TRBV6-2/TRBV6-3 | . | CASSLTGLASGEQYF | TGTGCCAGCAGCCTCACAGGGCTCGCATCAGGCGAGCAGTACTTC
TRBJ2-1 | many | TRBV7-8 | TRBD2 | CASSPERGTPNEQFF | TGTGCCAGCAGCCCCGAGCGGGGGACACCCAATGAGCAGTTCTTC
TRBJ2-3 | many | TRBV6-1 | TRBD2 | CASSGTSGGADTQYF | TGTGCCAGCAGTGGGACTAGCGGGGGGGCAGATACGCAGTATTTT
TRBJ1-2 | many | TRBV2 | . | CASSPSGRSLYGYTF | TGTGCCAGCAGCCCATCGGGACGGTCTTTATATGGCTACACCTTC
TRBJ1-1 | many | TRBV6-2/TRBV6-3 | . | CASSGTTPEAFF | TGTGCCAGCAGCGGGACCACCCCTGAAGCTTTCTTT
TRBJ1-1 | . | TRBV7-2 | . | CASSPGLDSEAFF | TGTGCCAGCAGCCCCGGGCTGGACAGTGAAGCTTTCTTT
TRBJ1-2 | few | TRBV14 | . | CASSQGFGGTNYGYTF | TGTGCCAGCAGCCAAGGGTTCGGAGGGACGAACTATGGCTACACCTTC
TRBJ1-5 | many | TRBV7-2 | . | CASSLGDFGNQPQHF | TGTGCCAGCAGCTTAGGGGACTTTGGCAATCAGCCCCAGCATTTT
TRBJ1-6 | . | TRBV4-3 | . | CASSVRPRETALHF | TGCGCCAGCAGCGTCCGGCCGCGGGAGACGGCCCTCCACTTT
TRBJ2-3 | many | TRBV20-1 | . | CSARLDLTDTQYF | TGCAGTGCTAGGTTAGATCTCACAGATACGCAGTATTTT
TRBJ2-7 | many | TRBV27 | . | CAAGGNSYEQYF | TGTGCCGCCGGGGGTAACTCCTACGAGCAGTACTTC
TRBJ1-1 | many | TRBV19 | TRBD1 | CASSIVPGGNTEAFF | TGTGCCAGTAGTATAGTTCCAGGGGGCAACACTGAAGCTTTCTTT
TRBJ1-6 | many | TRBV25-1 | . | CASSGQAVGSWPPLHF | TGTGCCAGCAGTGGACAAGCTGTCGGATCTTGGCCACCCCTCCACTTT
TRBJ1-5 | many | TRBV27 | . | CASSLGGSATQPQHF | TGTGCCAGCAGTTTAGGGGGGTCAGCTACTCAGCCCCAGCATTTT
TRBJ1-2 | many | TRBV29-1 | TRBD1 | CSVVGRGYNYGYTF | TGCAGCGTTGTGGGCAGGGGGTATAACTATGGCTACACCTTC
TRBJ2-7 | many | TRBV5-4 | . | CASRPYDSSEQYF | TGTGCCAGCAGACCATATGACAGCAGCGAGCAGTACTTC
TRBJ1-1 | few | TRBV11-3 | . | CARPGQNTEAFF | TGTGCCAGACCCGGACAGAACACTGAAGCTTTCTTT
TRBJ2-2 | many | TRBV6-6 | . | CASSYAVTGELFF | TGTGCCAGCAGTTACGCCGTCACCGGGGAGCTGTTTTTT
TRBJ2-7 | many | TRBV7-2 | . | CASSSRWGRGYEQYF | TGTGCCAGCAGCTCCCGTTGGGGAAGGGGCTACGAGCAGTACTTC
TRBJ1-5 | many | TRBV7-2 | . | CASSKRPGTQPQHF | TGTGCCAGCAGCAAACGGCCTGGAACTCAGCCCCAGCATTTT
TRBJ2-5 | many | TRBV7-8 | . | CASSLETGQLQETQYF | TGTGCCAGCAGCTTAGAAACAGGGCAACTCCAAGAGACCCAGTACTTC
TRBJ1-3 | many | TRBV6-5 | TRBD1 | CASSSARDRVISGNTIYF | TGTGCCAGCAGCTCGGCCCGAGACAGGGTCATCTCTGGAAACACCATATATTTT
TRBJ1-5 | many | TRBV4-3 | . | CASSQDSSNQPQHF | TGCGCCAGCAGCCAAGACAGTAGCAATCAGCCCCAGCATTTT
TRBJ2-1 | many | TRBV7-3 | . | CASSLIGGVYNEQFF | TGTGCCAGCAGCTTAATCGGCGGGGTCTACAATGAGCAGTTCTTC
TRBJ1-2 | many | TRBV6-2/TRBV6-3 | TRBD1 | CASSPGTGHLYGYTF | TGTGCCAGCAGTCCCGGGACAGGGCACCTTTATGGCTACACCTTC
TRBJ2-7 | many | TRBV28 | . | CASRTGAASYEQYF | TGTGCCAGCAGGACGGGAGCCGCCTCCTACGAGCAGTACTTC
TRBJ1-1 | many | TRBV20-1 | . | CSGSQKNTEAFF | TGCAGTGGTAGCCAGAAGAACACTGAAGCTTTCTTT
TRBJ1-2 | many | TRBV4-3 | . | CASSKNRDANYGYTF | TGCGCCAGCAGCAAAAATAGGGACGCTAACTATGGCTACACCTTC
TRBJ1-4 | many | TRBV27 | . | CASSNQGLGEKLFF | TGTGCCAGCAGTAACCAGGGTCTCGGGGAAAAACTGTTTTTT
TRBJ2-5 | many | TRBV7-2 | . | CASSLVKETQYF | TGTGCCAGCAGCTTAGTGAAAGAGACCCAGTACTTC
TRBJ1-5 | many | TRBV20-1 | . | CSTVQGVSNQPQHF | TGCAGCACCGTACAAGGGGTAAGCAATCAGCCCCAGCATTTT
TRBJ2-5 | many | TRBV12-3/TRBV12-4 | . | CASSNRRDYQETQYF | TGTGCCAGCAGTAACCGTCGGGATTACCAAGAGACCCAGTACTTC
TRBJ1-1 | many | TRBV7-2 | . | CASSRQVGGWTEAFF | TGTGCCAGCAGCCGCCAGGTAGGGGGATGGACTGAAGCTTTCTTT
TRBJ1-1 | many | TRBV7-2 | . | CASSLRRAGTEAFF | TGTGCCAGCAGCTTACGACGGGCAGGCACTGAAGCTTTCTTT
TRBJ2-2 | many | TRBV20-1 | . | CSARRNRGIGELFF | TGCAGTGCTAGACGGAATCGAGGGATCGGGGAGCTGTTTTTT
TRBJ2-2 | many | TRBV24-1 | . | CATRAGRPTGELFF | TGTGCCACCAGGGCCGGACGGCCGACCGGGGAGCTGTTTTTT
TRBJ2-5 | medium-sized | TRBV7-2 | . | CASSFGPTGETQYF | TGTGCCAGCAGCTTCGGCCCCACGGGAGAGACCCAGTACTTC
TRBJ2-3 | many | TRBV7-8 | TRBD2 | CASSLIVGGGTDTQYF | TGTGCCAGCAGCTTAATAGTCGGGGGGGGCACAGATACGCAGTATTTT
TRBJ1-5 | many | TRBV7-6 | . | CASSSLGRGVQPQHF | TGTGCCAGCAGCTCCTTAGGTAGAGGCGTCCAGCCCCAGCATTTT